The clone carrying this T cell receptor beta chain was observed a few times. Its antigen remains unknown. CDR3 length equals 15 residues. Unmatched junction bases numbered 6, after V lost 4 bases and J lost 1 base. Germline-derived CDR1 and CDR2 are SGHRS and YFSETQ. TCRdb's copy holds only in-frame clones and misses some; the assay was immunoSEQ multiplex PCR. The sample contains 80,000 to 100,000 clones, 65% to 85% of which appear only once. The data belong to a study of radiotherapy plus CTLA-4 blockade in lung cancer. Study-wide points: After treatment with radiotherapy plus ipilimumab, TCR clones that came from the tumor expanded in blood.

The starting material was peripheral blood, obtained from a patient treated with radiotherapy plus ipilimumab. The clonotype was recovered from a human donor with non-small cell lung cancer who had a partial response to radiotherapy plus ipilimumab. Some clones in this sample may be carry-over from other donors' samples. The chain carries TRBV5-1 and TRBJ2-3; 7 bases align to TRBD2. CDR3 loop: CASSREAGGTDTQYF. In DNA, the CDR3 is TGCGCCAGCAGCCGGGAGGCGGGTGGCACAGATACGCAGTATTTT.